Presented here are 31 T cell receptor beta chains from one specimen sequenced in a study of T cells in Graves' hyperthyroidism and ophthalmopathy. Amplified regions were TCR beta CDR3 sequences from RNA transcripts. The HTBI set primed first-round TCR CDR3 RT-PCR. Using its own MiXCR run on the multiplex PCR reads, TCRdb lists one record per CDR3 protein. The sample yields hundreds of thousands of distinct CDR3 sequences, around 46% seen once. The specimen sequenced was peripheral blood or thyroid tissue (not recorded which). Source of these receptors: a woman aged 18-35 years with Graves' hyperthyroidism.

The chain carries TRBV2 and TRBJ2-7; D unclear. Germline-derived CDR1 and CDR2 are SNHLY and FYNNEI. V was shortened by 6 bases and J by 6 bases, with 12 bases between the two germline ends. The CDR3 consists of 12 residues. Here the CDR3 reads CASSLGLREQYF. The CDR3 DNA follows: TGTGCCAGCAGCTTAGGCCTCCGCGAGCAGTACTTC.

Of note for this clonotype: An end of the junction does not agree with germline; a read error may underlie this. The chain uses TRBV5-1 and TRBJ2-6; a weak D match, TRBD2 (7 bases). The CDR3 runs 15 residues. The germline CDR1 and CDR2 sequences are SGHRS and YFSETQ. The CDR3 loop is CASSWGGSGTNVLTF. The CDR3 DNA reads TGCGCCAGCAGCTGGGGGGGCTCTGGGACCAACGTCCTGACTTTC.

This clonotype was recorded many times. V usage is TRBV7-9 and J usage is TRBJ1-2; unclear D gene. The CDR3 has 13 residues. Germline V gives CDR1 SEHNR, CDR2 FQNEAQ (reference sequence). Trimming pared 5 bases from V and 7 bases from J, leaving 14 bases between. CDR3 protein: CASSPVVVGGYTF. CDR3 in DNA: TGTGCCAGCAGCCCGGTCGTCGTGGGTGGCTACACCTTC.

The V call is TRBV19, the J call TRBJ1-5, with D possibly being TRBD1 (6 bases). With 8 bases removed from V and 2 bases from J, the gap between germline ends came to 13 bases. The CDR3 runs 14 residues. CDR1 is LNHDA, CDR2 SQIVND, per germline (reference sequence). The CDR3 coding sequence is TGTGCCAGTGCACAGGGTCTAGGCAATCAGCCCCAGCATTTT. Residues: CASAQGLGNQPQHF.

Notes on this clonotype: A junction boundary mismatches the germline segment, possibly from a read error. In DNA, the CDR3 is TGCGCCAGCAGCCTGATCATGATGGCGGGGGCGAACACCGGGGAGCTGTTTTTT. It translates to CASSLIMMAGANTGELFF. The chain has TRBV7-3 and TRBJ2-2; 7 bases agree with TRBD2. The CDR3 consists of 18 residues. The germline V gene encodes CDR1 SGHTA and CDR2 FQGTGA.

V is TRBV7-9 and J is TRBJ2-2, with 9 bases identical to TRBD1. Germline V gene lookup returns CDR1 SEHNR and CDR2 FQNEAQ (reference sequence). J gave up 4 bases and V 5 bases, and 5 bases lay outside the gene matches. The CDR3 is made up of 15 amino acids. For the CDR3, the DNA is TGTGCCAGCAGCCGGGACAGGGCACCCACCGGGGAGCTGTTTTTT. Translating gives CASSRDRAPTGELFF.

Comments on this clonotype: It may be a read error: a sequence one base away is much more abundant. This chain uses TRBV7-9 with TRBJ2-2, with TRBD1 matching over 7 bases. Germline V lookup: CDR1 SEHNR, CDR2 FQNEAQ (reference sequence). There are 10 residues in the CDR3. The CDR3 region is CATAQGEPFF. CDR3 in DNA: TGTGCCACCGCCCAGGGGGAGCCGTTTTTT. The full variable domain, with the rest looked up from reference TRBV7-9 and TRBJ2-2, is DTGVSQNPRHKITKRGQNVTFRCDPISEHNRLYWYRQTLGQGPEFLTYFQNEAQLEKSRLLSDRFSAERPKGSFSTLEIQRTEQGDSAMYLCATAQGEPFFGEGSRLTVL.

Worth noting for this clonotype: It may be a read error: a sequence one base away is much more abundant. The rearrangement links TRBV7-2 to TRBJ1-1; no definite D call. V gave up 5 bases and J gave up 4 bases, with 11 bases separating them. CDR3 length equals 13 residues. CDR1 and CDR2 from the germline V gene are SGHTA and FQGNSA. CDR3 protein: CASSALRATEAFF. The CDR3 region has the DNA TGTGCCAGCAGCGCACTGCGGGCCACTGAAGCTTTCTTT.

The chain is built from TRBV4-3 and TRBJ2-7; D not certain. There are 14 residues in the CDR3. Germline V CDR1 and CDR2: LGHNA, YSLEER. V lost 2 bases and J 2 bases, leaving 10 bases between the germline ends. The CDR3 here is CASSQTHGPYEQYF. CDR3 DNA sequence: TGCGCCAGCAGCCAAACCCACGGGCCCTACGAGCAGTACTTC.

This chain links TRBV10-3 with TRBJ1-6; 9 nucleotides agree with TRBD1. The CDR3 is 15 amino acids. J gave up 7 bases and V 4 bases, and 5 bases lay outside the gene matches. Germline CDR1 reads ENHRY; CDR2 reads SYGVKD. This chain's CDR3 is CAISVVGTGNSPLHF. The CDR3 DNA follows: TGTGCCATCAGTGTTGTAGGGACAGGGAATTCACCCCTCCACTTT.

There are a few counts of this clonotype. The rearrangement uses TRBV5-1 and TRBJ2-5; tentatively, D is TRBD1 (6 bases). The CDR3 loop spans 13 amino acids. The V gene's germline CDR1 is SGHRS and CDR2 YFSETQ. The V end was cut by 2 bases, the J end by 5 bases, with 10 bases between. The chain's CDR3 is CASSFGRGETQYF. The CDR3 bases are TGCGCCAGCAGCTTTGGCAGGGGCGAGACCCAGTACTTC. Full variable domain (outside the CDR3, taken from reference TRBV5-1 and TRBJ2-5): KAGVTQTPRYLIKTRGQQVTLSCSPISGHRSVSWYQQTPGQGLQFLFEYFSETQRNKGNFPGRFSGRQFSNSRSEMNVSTLELGDSALYLCASSFGRGETQYFGPGTRLLVL.

The rearrangement links TRBV7-4 to TRBJ1-5; D uncertain. Looked up from germline, CDR1 is SGHVT and CDR2 is SQSDAQ. The CDR3 is 13 amino acids. Trimming pared 5 bases from V and 9 bases from J, leaving 14 bases between. The CDR3 DNA reads as TGTGCCAGCAGCCTACTAGCGGGAGGGCCCCAGCATTTT. The encoded protein is CASSLLAGGPQHF.

This clonotype has a handful of counts. This rearrangement joins TRBV20-1 to TRBJ2-2, with a tentative D call TRBD2 (6 bases). The V gene lost 6 bases and the J gene lost 13 bases, with 21 bases spanning the gap. Germline values: CDR1 DFQATT, CDR2 SNEGSKA (reference sequence). CDR3 length: 13 amino acids. CDR3 nucleotides: TGCAGTGCCAGGGCGGATGCGGGGTTGTGGCTGTTTTTT. Protein sequence: CSARADAGLWLFF.

As for this clonotype: A read error is possible here, since a much larger clone lies one base away. The chain combines TRBV24-1 with TRBJ2-5; TRBD1 is a possible D gene (6 bases). This CDR3 is built from 16 residues. CDR1 is KGHDR and CDR2 is SFDVKD in the germline V gene. The CDR3 here is CATGDSTGLGGETQYF. DNA for the CDR3: TGTGCCACCGGTGACTCCACAGGGCTAGGCGGAGAGACCCAGTACTTC.

This clonotype has a count of ten or more. This chain uses TRBV7-9 with TRBJ1-6; D is unclear. Germline CDR1 reads SEHNR; CDR2 reads FQNEAQ (reference sequence). V lost 1 base and J 8 bases, leaving 12 bases between the germline ends. The CDR3 contains 15 residues. Here the CDR3 reads CASSLVGVADSPLHF. DNA for the CDR3: TGTGCCAGCAGCTTAGTCGGGGTTGCGGATTCACCCCTCCACTTT.

This clonotype was detected a few times. The J gene is TRBJ1-5, the V gene TRBV20-1; D unresolved. The CDR3 has 12 residues. The germline V gene encodes CDR1 DFQATT and CDR2 SNEGSKA (reference sequence). The ends were cut back, 3 bases at V and 4 bases at J, with 7 bases in the middle. CDR3: CSARRLNQPQHF. In nucleotides, the CDR3 is TGCAGTGCTAGGAGACTAAATCAGCCCCAGCATTTT.

Of note for this clonotype: Relative to the germline gene, one junction end is altered; a read error may explain this. This chain joins TRBV7-2 and TRBJ2-2; 12 positions agree with TRBD2. The CDR3 sequence is 16 residues long. Germline CDR1 reads SGHTA; CDR2 reads FQGNSA. For the CDR3, the DNA is TGCGCCAGCAGCCCTTCTGGACTAGCGGGAACCGGGGAGCTGTTTTTT. Translated, it gives CASSPSGLAGTGELFF.

Only a few counts were recorded for this clonotype. The chain joins TRBV13 to TRBJ1-2; D is undetermined. CDR1 and CDR2 (germline): PRHDT, FYEKMQ (reference sequence). The length of the CDR3 is 15 residues. V gave up 0 bases and J gave up 0 bases, with 8 bases separating them. The CDR3 loop reads CASSLGPGANYGYTF. The CDR3 DNA reads TGTGCCAGCAGCTTAGGGCCAGGAGCTAACTATGGCTACACCTTC.

The sample holds a few counts of this clonotype. The chain combines TRBV25-1 with TRBJ1-2, with D maybe TRBD1 (5 bases). The CDR3 loop spans 15 amino acids. The germline V gene encodes CDR1 MGHDK and CDR2 SYGVNS. V shed 7 bases and J shed 2 bases, with 17 bases lying between them. CDR3 DNA: TGTGCCAGCATGCTTCAGGGTGGGGAAAACTATGGCTACACCTTC. Translated, it gives CASMLQGGENYGYTF.

The V call is TRBV7-9, the J call TRBJ2-2, with D possibly matching TRBD2 (7 bases). The V end lost 4 bases, the J end lost 4 bases, and 19 bases lay between the germline ends. The CDR3 is 17 amino acids. Germline CDR1 reads SEHNR; CDR2 reads FQNEAQ (reference sequence). The CDR3 spells CASSSHGGRRVTGELFF. CDR3 DNA: TGTGCCAGCAGCTCCCACGGGGGGCGCCGCGTCACCGGGGAGCTGTTTTTT.

CDR3 sequence (DNA): TGTGCCATCAGTGACCTTAGCTCCTACGAGCAGTACTTC. This sequence encodes CAISDLSSYEQYF. The rearrangement uses TRBV10-3 and TRBJ2-7; D gene ambiguous. The length of the CDR3 is 13 residues. The ends were cut back, 3 bases at V and 0 bases at J, with 6 bases in the middle. In germline, CDR1 is ENHRY, CDR2 SYGVKD.

This clonotype was seen only once. V usage is TRBV19 and J usage is TRBJ2-6; D unclear. Trimming shortened V by 3 bases and J by 4 bases, and 10 bases separated the two germline ends. CDR1 is LNHDA, CDR2 SQIVND, per germline (reference sequence). This CDR3 contains 15 residues. The DNA for the CDR3 is TGTGCCAGTAGTATCCACGCTGCAGGGGCCAACGTCCTGACTTTC. Translating gives CASSIHAAGANVLTF.

The chain joins TRBV5-1 to TRBJ2-5; 8 bases are shared with TRBD2. Germline assignment: CDR1 SGHRS and CDR2 YFSETQ. The CDR3 totals 12 residues. V shed 1 base, J shed 13 bases, and the junction held 6 bases outside the gene matches. DNA of the CDR3: TGCGCCAGCAGCTTGCGACGGGAGGGCCGGTACTTC. This encodes CASSLRREGRYF.

There are a few counts of this clonotype. Here the CDR3 reads CASSLWDRGFPEAFF. The CDR3 coding sequence is TGTGCCAGCAGCCTATGGGACAGGGGATTTCCTGAAGCTTTCTTT. The chain joins TRBV7-9 to TRBJ1-1, with 10 bases aligning to TRBD1. The CDR3 is 15 residues long. CDR1 and CDR2 from the germline V gene are SEHNR and FQNEAQ (reference sequence). V was clipped by 5 bases and J by 6 bases; unmatched bases: 9.

This clonotype was seen a handful of times. The CDR3 protein is CASSEVGQGVEAFF. The DNA of the CDR3 is TGTGCCAGCAGTGAAGTCGGACAGGGAGTTGAAGCTTTCTTT. The chain couples TRBV6-1 to TRBJ1-1, with 8 nucleotides matching TRBD1. Germline CDR1 MNHNS, CDR2 SASEGT. The V segment lost 1 base and the J segment 7 bases; nucleotides outside the gene matches: 5. The CDR3 covers 14 residues.

The chain uses TRBV29-1 and TRBJ2-5, with 15 bases that match TRBD2. V was clipped by 7 bases and J by 7 bases; unmatched bases: 13. This CDR3 comprises 16 residues. Germline loops: CDR1 SQVTM, CDR2 ANQGSEA. The CDR3 DNA sequence: TGCAGCGCCTCGGGACTAGCGGGAGGCACCCTCGGGACCCAGTACTTC. Translated: CSASGLAGGTLGTQYF.

The rearrangement joins TRBV6-1 to TRBJ1-2; no clear D gene. This CDR3 has 14 residues. Germline V gives CDR1 MNHNS, CDR2 SASEGT. V was shortened by 3 bases and J by 0 bases, with 8 bases between the two germline ends. CDR3 sequence: CASSDGPSNYGYTF. CDR3 DNA: TGTGCCAGCAGTGATGGTCCGTCTAACTATGGCTACACCTTC.

This clonotype was seen more than once but under ten times. The J gene is TRBJ2-7, the V gene TRBV29-1; D is unresolved. From germline, CDR1 is SQVTM and CDR2 ANQGSEA. This CDR3 spans 12 amino acids. Between the trimmed V and J ends, which lost 7 bases and 5 bases, there was a span of 15 bases. The CDR3: CSGSGRNHEQYF. In DNA, the CDR3 is TGCAGCGGGTCAGGCAGGAACCACGAGCAGTACTTC.

The sample holds many counts of this clonotype. The chain recombines TRBV2 with TRBJ2-7; 9 bases agree with TRBD1. The CDR3 has 14 amino acids. Germline CDR1 SNHLY, CDR2 FYNNEI. V lost 5 bases and J lost 3; bases outside the gene matches: 5. The CDR3 here is CASSPPGQGYEQYF. The CDR3 DNA reads TGTGCCAGCAGTCCTCCGGGACAGGGCTACGAGCAGTACTTC.

Turning to this clonotype: Given a much more abundant clone one base away, this may be a read error. V usage is TRBV10-3 and J usage is TRBJ2-2, with TRBD1 matching over 7 bases. The ends lost 8 bases at V and 5 bases at J; junction bases unmatched: 5. Per germline, CDR1 ENHRY and CDR2 SYGVKD. The length of the CDR3 is 13 residues. CDR3 loop: CAIRSTGTGELFF. The CDR3 DNA reads TGTGCCATCCGCTCGACAGGGACCGGGGAGCTGTTTTTT.

For this clonotype: One end of the junction varies from germline; a read error may be responsible. The chain has TRBV7-3 and TRBJ2-5, with 8 bases aligning to TRBD2. The germline gives CDR1 SGHTA, CDR2 FQGTGA. The CDR3 is 13 amino acids. The CDR3 protein is CASSLAGGEAQYF. CDR3 nucleotides: TGTGCCAGCAGTCTTGCGGGGGGAGAGGCCCAGTACTTC.